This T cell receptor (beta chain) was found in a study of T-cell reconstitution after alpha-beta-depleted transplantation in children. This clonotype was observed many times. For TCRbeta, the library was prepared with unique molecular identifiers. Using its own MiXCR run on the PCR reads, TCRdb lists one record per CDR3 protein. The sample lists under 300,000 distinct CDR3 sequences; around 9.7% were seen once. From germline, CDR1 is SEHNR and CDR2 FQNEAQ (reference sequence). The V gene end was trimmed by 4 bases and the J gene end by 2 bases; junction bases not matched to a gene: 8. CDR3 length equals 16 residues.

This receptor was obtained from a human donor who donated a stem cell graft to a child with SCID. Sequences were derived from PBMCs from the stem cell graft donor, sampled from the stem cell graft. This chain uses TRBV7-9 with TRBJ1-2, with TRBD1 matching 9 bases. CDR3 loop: CASSSGTGKGNYGYTF. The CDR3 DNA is TGTGCCAGCAGCTCGGGGACAGGGAAGGGAAACTATGGCTACACCTTC.